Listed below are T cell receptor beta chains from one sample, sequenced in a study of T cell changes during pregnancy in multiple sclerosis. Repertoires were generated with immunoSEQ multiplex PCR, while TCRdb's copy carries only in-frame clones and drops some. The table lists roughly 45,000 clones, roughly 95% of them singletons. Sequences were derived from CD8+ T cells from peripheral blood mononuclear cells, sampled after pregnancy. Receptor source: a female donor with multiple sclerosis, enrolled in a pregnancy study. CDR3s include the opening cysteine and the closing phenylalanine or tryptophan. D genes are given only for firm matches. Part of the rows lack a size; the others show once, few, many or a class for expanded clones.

cdr3_aa: CASSLQGGEKLFF
cdr3_nt: TGTGCCAGCAGTCTTCAGGGTGGAGAAAAACTGTTTTTT
v_call: TRBV27
j_call: TRBJ1-4
d_call: -
clone_size: -

cdr3_aa: CASSYSGTSDEQYF
cdr3_nt: TGTGCCAGCAGTTACTCCGGGACTAGCGACGAGCAGTACTTC
v_call: TRBV6-5
j_call: TRBJ2-7
d_call: TRBD2
clone_size: -

cdr3_aa: CASSLARTPDTEAFF
cdr3_nt: TGTGCCAGCAGCTTGGCTCGAACACCCGACACTGAAGCTTTCTTT
v_call: TRBV5-6
j_call: TRBJ1-1
d_call: -
clone_size: -

cdr3_aa: CASSPWTGSNTGELFF
cdr3_nt: TGTGCCAGTAGTCCGTGGACTGGATCAAACACCGGGGAGCTGTTTTTT
v_call: TRBV19
j_call: TRBJ2-2
d_call: -
clone_size: -

cdr3_aa: CASSKGGGGDEQYF
cdr3_nt: TGTGCCAGTAGTAAAGGAGGGGGCGGGGACGAGCAGTACTTC
v_call: TRBV19
j_call: TRBJ2-7
d_call: -
clone_size: -

cdr3_aa: CASSQLAGDTGELFF
cdr3_nt: TGTGCCAGCAGCCAACTAGCGGGTGACACCGGGGAGCTGTTTTTT
v_call: TRBV6-4
j_call: TRBJ2-2
d_call: TRBD2
clone_size: many

cdr3_aa: CASSLGTGEAFF
cdr3_nt: TGTGCCAGCAGTTTGGGGACAGGTGAAGCTTTCTTT
v_call: TRBV28
j_call: TRBJ1-1
d_call: TRBD1
clone_size: once

cdr3_aa: CASSLGQEQYF
cdr3_nt: TGTGCCAGCAGCTTGGGACAGGAGCAGTACTTC
v_call: TRBV7-8
j_call: TRBJ2-7
d_call: TRBD1
clone_size: -

cdr3_aa: CASSKTRTDTQYF
cdr3_nt: TGTGCCAGCAGCAAAACCCGGACAGATACGCAGTATTTT
v_call: TRBV7-7
j_call: TRBJ2-3
d_call: -
clone_size: -

cdr3_aa: CASLPTGTSGHEQFF
cdr3_nt: TGTGCCAGTCTACCTACTGGGACTAGCGGGCATGAGCAGTTCTTC
v_call: TRBV19
j_call: TRBJ2-1
d_call: TRBD2
clone_size: -

cdr3_aa: CASSVEASGGAYTQYF
cdr3_nt: TGTGCCAGCAGCGTCGAGGCTAGCGGGGGGGCTTATACGCAGTATTTT
v_call: TRBV9
j_call: TRBJ2-3
d_call: TRBD2
clone_size: -

cdr3_aa: CASSEGQGASYNEQFF
cdr3_nt: TGCGCCAGCAGCGAAGGACAGGGGGCTTCCTACAATGAGCAGTTCTTC
v_call: TRBV4-3
j_call: TRBJ2-1
d_call: TRBD1
clone_size: -

cdr3_aa: CAISEAQRGPKGTQYF
cdr3_nt: TGTGCCATCAGTGAAGCCCAGCGGGGGCCGAAAGGGACCCAGTACTTC
v_call: TRBV10-3
j_call: TRBJ2-5
d_call: TRBD2
clone_size: -

cdr3_aa: CASSTAGRNEQFF
cdr3_nt: TGTGCCAGCAGCACGGCCGGGAGGAATGAGCAGTTCTTC
v_call: TRBV27
j_call: TRBJ2-1
d_call: TRBD2
clone_size: -

cdr3_aa: CASSPTGDTYEQYF
cdr3_nt: TGTGCCAGCTCCCCGACAGGGGACACCTACGAGCAGTACTTC
v_call: TRBV11-2
j_call: TRBJ2-7
d_call: TRBD1
clone_size: -

cdr3_aa: CASSSPSSDTEAFF
cdr3_nt: TGTGCCAGCAGCAGCCCCTCCTCTGATACTGAAGCTTTCTTT
v_call: TRBV7-9
j_call: TRBJ1-1
d_call: -
clone_size: -

cdr3_aa: CASSAFTQGAGEKLFF
cdr3_nt: TGTGCCAGCAGTGCCTTTACTCAGGGGGCAGGTGAAAAACTGTTTTTT
v_call: TRBV2
j_call: TRBJ1-4
d_call: TRBD1
clone_size: once

cdr3_aa: CASSEGGQGHQPQHF
cdr3_nt: TGTGCCAGCAGCGAAGGGGGACAGGGGCATCAGCCCCAGCATTTT
v_call: TRBV25-1
j_call: TRBJ1-5
d_call: TRBD1
clone_size: once

cdr3_aa: CASSWTGVGREAFF
cdr3_nt: TGTGCCAGCAGTTGGACAGGGGTCGGCAGGGAAGCTTTCTTT
v_call: TRBV28
j_call: TRBJ1-1
d_call: TRBD1
clone_size: -

cdr3_aa: CASSQAEGGGAFEQYF
cdr3_nt: TGCGCCAGCAGCCAAGCCGAGGGCGGGGGGGCGTTTGAGCAGTACTTC
v_call: TRBV4-3
j_call: TRBJ2-7
d_call: TRBD2
clone_size: -

cdr3_aa: CAINPGQGGDYGYTF
cdr3_nt: TGTGCCATCAATCCGGGACAGGGTGGAGACTATGGCTACACCTTC
v_call: TRBV10-3
j_call: TRBJ1-2
d_call: TRBD1
clone_size: -

cdr3_aa: CSVTGELGTQYF
cdr3_nt: TGCAGCGTTACAGGTGAACTCGGGACCCAGTACTTC
v_call: TRBV29-1
j_call: TRBJ2-5
d_call: -
clone_size: -

cdr3_aa: CASSLAGAGGALSLRGQYF
cdr3_nt: TGTGCCAGCAGCTTGGCCGGAGCGGGAGGGGCACTTAGCCTACGAGGGCAGTACTTC
v_call: TRBV5-6
j_call: TRBJ2-7
d_call: TRBD2
clone_size: -

cdr3_aa: CASSSYPWTSGKTYNEQFF
cdr3_nt: TGTGCCAGCAGCTCGTATCCCTGGACTAGCGGGAAAACCTACAATGAGCAGTTCTTC
v_call: TRBV11-2
j_call: TRBJ2-1
d_call: TRBD2
clone_size: -

cdr3_aa: CASGQADNEQFF
cdr3_nt: TGTGCCAGTGGACAGGCCGACAATGAGCAGTTCTTC
v_call: TRBV6-5
j_call: TRBJ2-1
d_call: TRBD1
clone_size: -

cdr3_aa: CASSFEGYEQYF
cdr3_nt: TGTGCCAGCAGCTTCGAGGGCTACGAGCAGTACTTC
v_call: TRBV11-2
j_call: TRBJ2-7
d_call: -
clone_size: -

cdr3_aa: CASSFSTGSHQPQHF
cdr3_nt: TGTGCCAGCAGTTTTTCTACAGGGTCCCATCAGCCCCAGCATTTT
v_call: TRBV27
j_call: TRBJ1-5
d_call: -
clone_size: -

cdr3_aa: CASSYRDRMIDEQYF
cdr3_nt: TGTGCCAGCAGCTACCGGGACAGGATGATCGACGAGCAGTACTTC
v_call: TRBV7-9
j_call: TRBJ2-7
d_call: TRBD1
clone_size: -

cdr3_aa: CAWELTGGGTEAFF
cdr3_nt: TGTGCCTGGGAATTGACAGGGGGCGGAACTGAAGCTTTCTTT
v_call: TRBV30
j_call: TRBJ1-1
d_call: TRBD1
clone_size: -

cdr3_aa: CASSPLDREKLFF
cdr3_nt: TGTGCCAGTAGCCCCTTGGACAGGGAAAAACTGTTTTTT
v_call: TRBV19
j_call: TRBJ1-4
d_call: TRBD1
clone_size: -

cdr3_aa: CASSQDPQELFF
cdr3_nt: TGTGCCAGCAGCCAAGATCCACAGGAGCTGTTTTTT
v_call: TRBV14
j_call: TRBJ2-2
d_call: -
clone_size: -

cdr3_aa: CSVDIGQTTDTQYF
cdr3_nt: TGCAGCGTTGACATAGGACAGACCACAGATACGCAGTATTTT
v_call: TRBV29-1
j_call: TRBJ2-3
d_call: -
clone_size: -

cdr3_aa: CASSLRLAGSYEQYF
cdr3_nt: TGCGCCAGCAGCTTGAGACTAGCGGGATCCTACGAGCAGTACTTC
v_call: TRBV4-1
j_call: TRBJ2-7
d_call: TRBD2
clone_size: -

cdr3_aa: CASSLLGVVLDTQYF
cdr3_nt: TGTGCCAGCAGCTTGCTAGGGGTCGTTTTAGATACGCAGTATTTT
v_call: TRBV7-9
j_call: TRBJ2-3
d_call: -
clone_size: -

cdr3_aa: CASSLGDFRETQYF
cdr3_nt: TGTGCCAGCAGCTTAGGGGACTTTCGGGAGACCCAGTACTTC
v_call: TRBV7-9
j_call: TRBJ2-5
d_call: -
clone_size: -

cdr3_aa: CASSHGGSGGPIYNEQFF
cdr3_nt: TGTGCCAGCAGCCACGGAGGTAGCGGGGGACCCATTTACAATGAGCAGTTCTTC
v_call: TRBV7-9
j_call: TRBJ2-1
d_call: TRBD2
clone_size: -

cdr3_aa: CASSAQGQGEATNEKLFF
cdr3_nt: TGTGCCAGCAGTGCCCAGGGACAGGGGGAGGCAACTAATGAAAAACTGTTTTTT
v_call: TRBV6-1
j_call: TRBJ1-4
d_call: TRBD1
clone_size: -

cdr3_aa: CASSVAGGGSYEQYF
cdr3_nt: TGTGCCAGCAGCGTAGCAGGCGGGGGCTCCTACGAGCAGTACTTC
v_call: TRBV9
j_call: TRBJ2-7
d_call: TRBD2
clone_size: -

cdr3_aa: CASSQEASGGAQETQYF
cdr3_nt: TGCGCCAGCAGCCAAGAAGCTAGCGGGGGGGCCCAAGAGACCCAGTACTTC
v_call: TRBV4-1
j_call: TRBJ2-5
d_call: TRBD2
clone_size: -

cdr3_aa: CASSYSGQTNTEAFF
cdr3_nt: TGTGCCAGCAGTTACTCGGGACAGACTAACACTGAAGCTTTCTTT
v_call: TRBV6-5
j_call: TRBJ1-1
d_call: TRBD1
clone_size: -

cdr3_aa: CSAGLAGFHNEQFF
cdr3_nt: TGCAGCGCAGGACTAGCGGGATTTCACAATGAGCAGTTCTTC
v_call: TRBV29-1
j_call: TRBJ2-1
d_call: TRBD2
clone_size: -

cdr3_aa: CASSLMPGQLGYGYTF
cdr3_nt: TGTGCCAGCAGCCTTATGCCGGGACAGTTAGGGTATGGCTACACCTTC
v_call: TRBV14
j_call: TRBJ1-2
d_call: TRBD1
clone_size: -

cdr3_aa: CASSFSTGNTYEQYF
cdr3_nt: TGTGCCAGTAGTTTCTCGACAGGTAACACCTACGAGCAGTACTTC
v_call: TRBV19
j_call: TRBJ2-7
d_call: -
clone_size: -

cdr3_aa: CASTNGQHTGELFF
cdr3_nt: TGTGCCAGCACCAATGGACAGCACACCGGGGAGCTGTTTTTT
v_call: TRBV28
j_call: TRBJ2-2
d_call: -
clone_size: -

cdr3_aa: CASSNSWGQGNSGANVLTF
cdr3_nt: TGTGCCAGTAGTAATTCTTGGGGACAGGGGAACTCTGGGGCCAACGTCCTGACTTTC
v_call: TRBV19
j_call: TRBJ2-6
d_call: TRBD1
clone_size: -

cdr3_aa: CASKVGETQYF
cdr3_nt: TGTGCCAGCAAGGTGGGCGAGACCCAGTACTTC
v_call: TRBV27
j_call: TRBJ2-5
d_call: -
clone_size: -

cdr3_aa: CASSQGGAGQFF
cdr3_nt: TGTGCCAGCAGCCAAGGTGGAGCTGGGCAGTTCTTC
v_call: TRBV4-2
j_call: TRBJ2-1
d_call: -
clone_size: -